These T cell receptor beta chains were read from a single sample in a study of blood T cells in healthy people across ages. TCRdb fed the 5' RACE reads into MiXCR, producing one record per CDR3 protein. The sample consists of under 1,100,000 distinct CDR3 sequences, approximately 25% of them appearing once. Another study also made use of these data, one on T cells of mothers and their children.

The sequenced sample consisted of blood. The receptors shown here come from a girl aged 2-10 years in good health. CDR3s include the opening cysteine and the closing phenylalanine or tryptophan. The order of the fields is V gene, D gene, J gene, clone size, CDR3 protein, CDR3 DNA. The D gene is left open where the match is weak. Not every row has a clone size; where given, it reads once, few, many or a size class.

V: TRBV4-1; D: -; J: TRBJ2-5; size: -; CDR3: CASSLTGGAQYF; DNA: TGTGCCAGCAGTTTAACCGGAGGGGCCCAGTACTTC
V: TRBV6-6; D: -; J: TRBJ1-1; size: -; CDR3: CASSQTGFEAFF; DNA: TGTGCCAGCAGTCAGACAGGTTTTGAAGCTTTCTTT
V: TRBV18; D: -; J: TRBJ2-2; size: few; CDR3: CASSPPKYRPTGELFF; DNA: TGTGCCAGCTCACCACCTAAATACAGACCCACCGGGGAGCTGTTTTTT
V: TRBV2; D: TRBD2; J: TRBJ2-3; size: -; CDR3: CALLAPGTDTQYF; DNA: TGTGCCTTACTAGCGCCGGGCACAGATACGCAGTATTTT
V: TRBV7-6; D: -; J: TRBJ2-7; size: -; CDR3: CASSLGGGRAASDEQYF; DNA: TGTGCCAGCAGCCTTGGAGGGGGGAGGGCCGCGTCGGATGAGCAGTACTTC
V: TRBV20-1; D: TRBD2; J: TRBJ2-4; size: few; CDR3: CSAASSGNDIQYF; DNA: TGCAGTGCTGCATCCAGCGGGAACGACATTCAGTACTTC
V: TRBV24-1; D: -; J: TRBJ2-7; size: -; CDR3: CATSDLSSDGRYYEQYF; DNA: TGTGCCACCAGTGATTTATCTTCGGACGGAAGGTACTACGAGCAGTACTTC
V: TRBV15; D: -; J: TRBJ2-1; size: -; CDR3: CATSRETLMYNEQFF; DNA: TGTGCCACCAGCAGAGAGACCCTCATGTACAATGAGCAGTTCTTC
V: TRBV3-1; D: TRBD2; J: TRBJ2-1; size: few; CDR3: CASSHRGGGRNEQFF; DNA: TGTGCCAGCAGCCATCGCGGGGGTGGTAGGAATGAGCAGTTCTTC
V: TRBV10-2; D: -; J: TRBJ2-1; size: few; CDR3: CASDCRDQKEQFF; DNA: TGCGCCAGCGATTGTAGGGATCAGAAGGAGCAGTTCTTC
V: TRBV7-2; D: -; J: TRBJ2-5; size: -; CDR3: CTSSLDRLQETQYF; DNA: TGTACCAGCAGCTTAGACAGGCTCCAAGAGACCCAGTACTTC
V: TRBV29-1; D: -; J: TRBJ2-7; size: few; CDR3: CSGLGDEQYF; DNA: TGCAGCGGCCTAGGGGACGAGCAGTACTTC
V: TRBV4-2; D: -; J: TRBJ1-1; size: few; CDR3: CASSQDISLGTEAFF; DNA: TGTGCCAGCAGCCAAGATATTTCGTTGGGTACTGAAGCTTTCTTT
V: TRBV15; D: TRBD2; J: TRBJ2-1; size: -; CDR3: CATSRDSSGGANEQFF; DNA: TGTGCCACCAGCAGAGATAGTAGCGGGGGGGCAAATGAGCAGTTCTTC
V: TRBV20-1; D: -; J: TRBJ1-2; size: -; CDR3: CSASGDGYTF; DNA: TGCAGTGCTAGTGGAGATGGCTACACCTTC
V: TRBV27; D: -; J: TRBJ1-2; size: -; CDR3: CASSSHLSGAVDGYTF; DNA: TGTGCCAGCAGTTCACATTTGTCCGGGGCTGTGGATGGCTACACCTTC
V: TRBV12-3/TRBV12-4; D: -; J: TRBJ2-7; size: few; CDR3: CASSFAQGEGEQYF; DNA: TGTGCCAGCAGTTTCGCCCAGGGCGAAGGCGAGCAGTACTTC
V: TRBV19; D: -; J: TRBJ1-5; size: -; CDR3: CASSIGDQPQHF; DNA: TGTGCCAGTAGTATAGGGGATCAGCCCCAGCATTTT
V: TRBV29-1; D: -; J: TRBJ1-1; size: -; CDR3: CSVTPRMNTEAFF; DNA: TGCAGCGTTACTCCCCGAATGAACACTGAAGCTTTCTTT
V: TRBV9; D: -; J: TRBJ2-3; size: -; CDR3: CASSLRDFTDTQYF; DNA: TGTGCCAGCAGCCTCCGGGACTTTACAGATACGCAGTATTTT
V: TRBV12-3/TRBV12-4; D: -; J: TRBJ2-5; size: few; CDR3: CASSSPGRGGKETQYF; DNA: TGTGCCAGCAGTTCCCCAGGGCGGGGTGGGAAAGAGACCCAGTACTTC
V: TRBV11-2; D: TRBD2; J: TRBJ2-3; size: -; CDR3: CASSLEQGLRADTQYF; DNA: TGTGCCAGCAGCTTAGAGCAGGGACTAAGGGCAGATACGCAGTATTTT
V: TRBV10-3; D: TRBD2; J: TRBJ2-3; size: -; CDR3: CAISPDLAGENTDTQYF; DNA: TGTGCCATCAGCCCCGACTTAGCGGGGGAGAACACAGATACGCAGTATTTT
V: TRBV7-7; D: -; J: TRBJ2-5; size: -; CDR3: CASSPLGVTETQYF; DNA: TGTGCTAGCAGCCCACTGGGGGTGACAGAGACCCAGTACTTC
V: TRBV7-3; D: -; J: TRBJ1-1; size: -; CDR3: CASSSSGGANTEAFF; DNA: TGTGCCAGCAGCTCATCTGGGGGGGCTAACACTGAAGCTTTCTTT
V: TRBV4-1; D: -; J: TRBJ2-3; size: few; CDR3: CASSQVGQQPTDTQYF; DNA: TGCGCCAGCAGCCAAGTGGGCCAGCAACCCACAGATACGCAGTATTTT
V: TRBV15; D: TRBD2; J: TRBJ2-1; size: many; CDR3: CATSRDGGSYNEQFF; DNA: TGTGCCACCAGCAGAGACGGGGGGTCCTACAATGAGCAGTTCTTC
V: TRBV7-2; D: -; J: TRBJ2-5; size: few; CDR3: CASSPGGSVPKTQYF; DNA: TGTGCCAGCAGCCCTGGGGGCTCGGTTCCAAAGACCCAGTACTTC
V: TRBV29-1; D: -; J: TRBJ2-5; size: few; CDR3: CSATQGETQYF; DNA: TGCAGCGCGACGCAGGGGGAGACCCAGTACTTC
V: TRBV4-1; D: TRBD1; J: TRBJ1-1; size: -; CDR3: CASSQGQGVTEAFF; DNA: TGCGCCAGCAGCCAAGGACAGGGTGTTACTGAAGCTTTCTTT
V: TRBV5-1; D: -; J: TRBJ2-4; size: few; CDR3: CASSTSPGAKNIQYF; DNA: TGCGCCAGCAGCACCTCTCCAGGGGCCAAAAACATTCAGTACTTC
V: TRBV4-1; D: TRBD1; J: TRBJ2-5; size: few; CDR3: CASSQEARTGAEQYF; DNA: TGCGCCAGCAGCCAAGAGGCCCGGACAGGGGCTGAGCAGTACTTC
V: TRBV29-1; D: -; J: TRBJ2-7; size: -; CDR3: CSVRRGGLGNEQYF; DNA: TGCAGCGTACGAAGGGGGGGCCTGGGTAACGAGCAGTACTTC
V: TRBV21-1; D: -; J: TRBJ2-3; size: few; CDR3: CGNRGGTDTQYF; DNA: TGTGGTAACAGGGGTGGCACAGATACGCAGTATTTT
V: TRBV5-1; D: -; J: TRBJ2-1; size: -; CDR3: CASSMGAYNEQFF; DNA: TGCGCCAGCTCGATGGGCGCCTACAATGAGCAGTTCTTC
V: TRBV24-1; D: -; J: TRBJ1-4; size: -; CDR3: CATSDTQGNEKLFF; DNA: TGTGCCACCAGTGATACGCAAGGGAATGAAAAACTGTTTTTT
V: TRBV6-6; D: TRBD2; J: TRBJ2-2; size: -; CDR3: CASSPRLAGGPGELFF; DNA: TGTGCCAGCAGTCCCAGACTAGCGGGAGGGCCCGGGGAGCTGTTTTTT
V: TRBV29-1; D: -; J: TRBJ1-1; size: -; CDR3: CSGIAFYNTEAFF; DNA: TGCAGCGGCATCGCATTTTATAACACTGAAGCTTTCTTT
V: TRBV19; D: -; J: TRBJ2-7; size: -; CDR3: CASSRDREEEQYF; DNA: TGTGCCAGTAGTAGAGACAGGGAGGAAGAGCAGTACTTC
V: TRBV7-2; D: -; J: TRBJ1-5; size: few; CDR3: CASSLVGNGVQPQHF; DNA: TGTGCCAGCAGCTTAGTTGGTAATGGGGTCCAGCCCCAGCATTTT
V: TRBV7-9; D: TRBD1; J: TRBJ2-5; size: few; CDR3: CASSRTGDIQETQYF; DNA: TGTGCCAGCAGCAGGACAGGGGACATCCAAGAGACCCAGTACTTC
V: TRBV11-3; D: -; J: TRBJ2-7; size: few; CDR3: CASSLSAGAAYEQYF; DNA: TGTGCCAGCAGCTTATCGGCGGGGGCCGCCTACGAGCAGTACTTC
V: TRBV6-1; D: TRBD2; J: TRBJ2-5; size: few; CDR3: CASTRSGRGNQETQYF; DNA: TGTGCCAGCACTCGAAGTGGGAGGGGCAACCAAGAGACCCAGTACTTC
V: TRBV28; D: -; J: TRBJ2-3; size: -; CDR3: CASSLWVYLSDTQYF; DNA: TGTGCCAGCAGTCTCTGGGTTTATTTATCAGATACGCAGTATTTT
V: TRBV27; D: -; J: TRBJ1-2; size: few; CDR3: CATKARDYGYTF; DNA: TGTGCCACCAAGGCAAGGGACTATGGCTACACCTTC
V: TRBV5-1; D: -; J: TRBJ2-5; size: -; CDR3: CASSPIRDTKYQETQYF; DNA: TGCGCCAGCAGTCCCATCCGGGACACGAAGTACCAAGAGACCCAGTACTTC
V: TRBV5-1; D: TRBD2; J: TRBJ2-7; size: -; CDR3: CASSFRLAGDPEQYF; DNA: TGCGCCAGCAGCTTCCGACTAGCGGGAGACCCCGAGCAGTACTTC